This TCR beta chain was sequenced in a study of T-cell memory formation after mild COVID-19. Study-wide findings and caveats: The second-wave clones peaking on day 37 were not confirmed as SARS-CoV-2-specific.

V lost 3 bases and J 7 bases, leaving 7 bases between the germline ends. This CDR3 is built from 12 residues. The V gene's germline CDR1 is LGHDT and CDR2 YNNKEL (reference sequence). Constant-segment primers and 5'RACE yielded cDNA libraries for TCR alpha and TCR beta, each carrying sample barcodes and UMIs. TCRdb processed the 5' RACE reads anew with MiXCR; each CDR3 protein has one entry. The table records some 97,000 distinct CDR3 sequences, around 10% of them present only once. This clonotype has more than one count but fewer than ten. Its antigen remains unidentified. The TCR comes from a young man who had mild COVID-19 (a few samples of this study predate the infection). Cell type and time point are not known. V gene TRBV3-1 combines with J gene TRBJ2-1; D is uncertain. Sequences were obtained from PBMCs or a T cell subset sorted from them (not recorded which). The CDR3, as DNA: TGTGCCAGCAGCCATCTACAAAATGAGCAGTTCTTC. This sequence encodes CASSHLQNEQFF.